The source of this T cell receptor beta chain is a study of cytomegalovirus exposure and HLA in healthy donors. Comment on this clone: Its target is not known.

V was trimmed by 3 bases and J by 0 bases, leaving 15 bases between them. Germline CDR1 and CDR2: SNHLY and FYNNEI. The CDR3 contains 17 residues. Overall study results and limits: Previous analysis showed most TCR beta V segments were productive about 87% or about 30% of the time. Some V segments (TRBV6-2 and TRBV6-3 among them) were excluded as indistinguishable.

13 Jbeta primers and 60 Vbeta primers were used for the PCR. Sequenced by immunoSEQ multiplex PCR; TCRdb stores in-frame clones only, minus some. Of about 95,000 clones in the sample, 78% were seen once. The chain uses TRBV2 and TRBJ2-1, with no clear D. The sequenced sample consisted of PBMCs. This sequence originates from a woman in her 40s in good health and CMV-seropositive. The CDR3 DNA follows: TGTGCCAGCAGTGAGAGGCCAGCGCCCCGCTCCTACAATGAGCAGTTCTTC. Its translation: CASSERPAPRSYNEQFF.